Following are 10 T cell receptor beta chains from one sample sequenced in a study of T cell clonality in common variable immunodeficiency. Overall study results and limits: Common variable immunodeficiency TCR beta sequences reportedly had fewer deletions and N-nucleotide insertions.

The method was immunoSEQ multiplex PCR; TCRdb's version includes in-frame clones alone and lacks a portion of them. Listed for the sample are about 31,000 clones, none seen a single time. These receptors have no known antigen. The material sequenced was peripheral blood mononuclear cells. These receptors were taken from a human donor with common variable immunodeficiency.

As to this clone: Read sequence stops 3 residues before the CDR3 end, and the germline J gene provides the missing end. The chain employs TRBV6-4 and TRBJ2-1; a possible D gene is TRBD2 (6 bases). Trimming cost V 0 bases and J 6 bases, with 6 bases left between them. CDR3 size: 13 residues. Germline values: CDR1 MRHNA, CDR2 SNTAGT. The CDR3 DNA, read in part, is TGTGCCAGCAGTGACTCGGAGGGCAATGAG. Encoded protein: CASSDSEGNE. The full CDR3 protein reads CASSDSEGNEQFF.

This clone appeared many times. Sequencing ends 3 residues short of the CDR3 end; the germline J gene provides the rest. This chain links TRBV18 with TRBJ1-6, with 7 bases that match TRBD1. V trimming: 4 bases; J trimming: 8 bases; junction bases outside the gene matches: 8. Germline CDR1 is KGHSH and CDR2 is LQKENI. CDR3 length: 15 residues. The part of the CDR3 DNA that was read is TGTGCCAGCTCACAATTACAGGGGCTGGATTCACCC. It is translated as CASSQLQGLDSP. The CDR3 reads in full as CASSQLQGLDSPLHF.

There are many counts of this clone. The CDR3 end falls 3 residues outside the read, so it is completed with the germline J gene. This chain joins TRBV5-6 and TRBJ2-3; a possible D gene is TRBD2 (6 bases). Germline CDR1 reads SGHDT; CDR2 reads YYEEEE. The CDR3 runs to 14 residues. The V and J ends lost 4 bases and 4 bases respectively, with 13 bases between them. The covered CDR3 bases are TGTGCCAGCAGCATGGGGACTCGGCCAGATACG. Amino acid sequence: CASSMGTRPDT. The full CDR3 reads CASSMGTRPDTQYF.

This clone came up many times. The read ends 3 residues early relative to the CDR3; the germline J gene fills the gap. The chain combines TRBV12-3 or TRBV12-4 with TRBJ1-6; 7 positions agree with TRBD1. V was pared by 6 bases and J by 7 bases, with 6 bases of the junction left unmatched. The CDR3 is 14 residues long. The CDR3 DNA, read in part, is TGTGCCAGCAGAGGGGACAGTAGGAATTCACCC. It encodes CASRGDSRNSP. Given in full, the CDR3 is CASRGDSRNSPLHF.

This clone was observed many times. The CDR3 end is not reached by the read, which stops 3 residues before it; the germline J gene fills it in. V usage is TRBV19 and J usage is TRBJ2-5; D is unresolved. CDR1 and CDR2 (germline): LNHDA, SQIVND (reference sequence). The CDR3 extends over 14 amino acids. V lost 1 base to trimming and J lost 2 bases, with 8 bases between them. The sequenced part of the CDR3 DNA is TGTGCCAGTAGTATAGGAGACATACAAGAGACC. Translating it yields CASSIGDIQET. The complete CDR3 sequence is CASSIGDIQETQYF.

This clone was observed a handful of times. The CDR3 extends 3 residues past the end of the read, so its final part is completed from the germline J gene. The chain joins TRBV5-1 to TRBJ1-1, with 7 bases that match TRBD1. Unmatched junction bases numbered 3, after V lost 4 bases and J lost 0 bases. In germline, CDR1 is SGHRS, CDR2 YFSETQ. The CDR3 spans 14 residues. CDR3 residues: CASSPGQMNTEAFF. The covered CDR3 bases are TGCGCCAGCAGCCCGGGACAGATGAACACTGAA.

This clone has a count of ten or more. Read sequence stops 3 residues before the CDR3 end, and the germline J gene provides the missing end. This chain joins TRBV9 and TRBJ2-6, with a possible D match to TRBD1 (6 bases). The germline V gene has CDR1 SGDLS and CDR2 YYNGEE. The length of the CDR3 is 15 residues. Trimming left V 4 bases short and J 4 bases short, with 12 bases between. The CDR3: CASSKQGEGANVLTF. The sequenced CDR3 bases are TGTGCCAGCAGCAAACAGGGTGAAGGGGCCAACGTC.

This clone was seen a few times. The observed sequence ends 3 residues before the CDR3 terminus, with the missing tail filled in from the germline J gene. The chain employs TRBV7-6 and TRBJ2-1; 8 nucleotides line up with TRBD2. Trimming took 4 bases from V and 3 from J; bases not matched to a gene: 8. CDR1 and CDR2 (germline): SGHVS, FNYEAQ. The CDR3 length is 16 residues. The sequenced CDR3 bases are TGTGCCAGCAGCTCGACCCCGAGCGGGAGCTACAATGAG. Its protein is CASSSTPSGSYNE. The full CDR3 protein is CASSSTPSGSYNEQFF.

Many counts were recorded for this clone. With the read ending 3 residues before the CDR3 end, the germline J gene is used to fill in that end. This chain joins TRBV2 and TRBJ2-2; TRBD1 agrees at 7 bases. The junction had 13 bases not matched to a gene; V was cut back by 6 bases and J by 6 bases. The CDR3 is made up of 16 amino acids. Germline CDR1 is SNHLY and CDR2 is FYNNEI. This CDR3 reads CASSRTGTALSGELFF. The CDR3 bases that were read are TGTGCCAGCAGCCGAACCGGGACAGCCCTTTCCGGGGAG.

This clone was seen at least ten times. Coverage ceases 3 residues before the CDR3 finishes, and the germline J gene fills in the end. The V gene is TRBV9, the J gene TRBJ2-1; 11 nucleotides agree with TRBD2. The CDR3 extends over 16 amino acids. The trim removed 0 bases at V and 3 bases at J, leaving 2 bases unmatched. Germline V gene data show CDR1 as SGDLS and CDR2 as YYNGEE. The CDR3 is CASSVEGLAVYNEQFF. CDR3 DNA (partial): TGTGCCAGCAGCGTAGAGGGACTAGCGGTCTACAATGAG.